These T cell receptor beta chains were read from a single sample in a study of T cells in Graves' hyperthyroidism and ophthalmopathy. TCRdb processed the multiplex PCR reads anew with MiXCR; each CDR3 protein has one entry. The data show approximately 260,000 distinct CDR3 sequences, about 16% seen once. The sample consisted of blood. These receptor sequences come from a woman in her forties or fifties with Graves' hyperthyroidism that later progressed to Graves' ophthalmopathy. The CDR3 runs from the conserved cysteine through the conserved F or W. The D gene is left open where the match is weak. The size of a clone is reported for some rows only, either as once, few or many, or as a class for expanded clones.

cdr3_length j_call v_call d_call clone_size cdr3_nt cdr3_aa
16 TRBJ1-1 TRBV11-3 - few TGTGCCAGCAGATCCCGGGACGGCGGACGGTACACTGAAGCTTCCTTT CASRSRDGGRYTEASF
15 TRBJ1-6 TRBV7-2 - few TGTGCCAGCAGCTTTCGGCCTCTCTATAATTCACCCCTCCACTTT CASSFRPLYNSPLHF
15 TRBJ1-2 TRBV19 TRBD1 few TGTGCCAGTAGGGGACAGGCACTCCCTACCTATGGCTACACCTTC CASRGQALPTYGYTF
15 TRBJ1-1 TRBV19 - - TGTGCCAGTAGTCCCCGCAGGGAGAGGGGCACTGAAGCTTTCTTT CASSPRRERGTEAFF
15 TRBJ2-1 TRBV20-1 - many TGCAGTGCGCCGGGGGCCGGGAGTGGATACAATGAGCAGTTCTTC CSAPGAGSGYNEQFF
14 TRBJ2-7 TRBV20-1 TRBD2 few TGCAGTGCGCCAGGACTAGCGGGAGTCCACGAGCAGTACTTC CSAPGLAGVHEQYF
16 TRBJ2-5 TRBV5-1 - many TGCGCCAGCAGCTTGGCTCGGTCAGGGGCTCAAGAGACCCAGTACTTC CASSLARSGAQETQYF
13 TRBJ1-1 TRBV10-3 - - TGTGCCATTCGCGGGGGGCTGAACACTGAAGCTTTCTTT CAIRGGLNTEAFF
16 TRBJ1-5 TRBV5-1 TRBD1 - TGCGCCAGCAGCCCTACAGGGGGCGCGAGCAATCAGCCCCAGCATTTT CASSPTGGASNQPQHF
17 TRBJ2-7 TRBV27 - many TGTGCCAGCACCTCAATCTCACTCCGGGGGCTCTCCTACGAGCAGTACTTC CASTSISLRGLSYEQYF
17 TRBJ2-3 TRBV10-3 TRBD2 many TGTGCCATCAGTGAGCCCTGGAGCGGGAGCTCCTCAGATACGCAGTATTTT CAISEPWSGSSSDTQYF
15 TRBJ2-5 TRBV28 TRBD2 many TGTGCCAGCAGTTTAGGAGCGGGATCTTCCGGGACCCAGTACTTC CASSLGAGSSGTQYF
14 TRBJ2-1 TRBV20-1 TRBD2 many TGCAGTGCTAGAGTGTTAGCGGGGAAGAATGAGCAGTTCTTC CSARVLAGKNEQFF
13 TRBJ1-1 TRBV9 - many TGTGCCAGCAGCGTTGAAGGGATGACTGAAGCTTTCTTT CASSVEGMTEAFF
15 TRBJ2-7 TRBV2 TRBD2 many TGTGCCAGCAGTGAAATCTTAGCGGGCTCCTACGAGCAGTACTTC CASSEILAGSYEQYF
14 TRBJ1-1 TRBV6-1 - many TGTGCCAGCAGTGACCAGGGGATGAACACTGAAGCTTTCTTT CASSDQGMNTEAFF
17 TRBJ2-4 TRBV3-1 - many TGTGCCAGCAGCCCGGCGGGCGGGGCTTTAGCCAAAAACATTCAGTACTTC CASSPAGGALAKNIQYF
16 TRBJ2-1 TRBV27 TRBD1 many TGTGCCAGCAGTCTCACCGGGACAGGGTCCTACAATGAGCAGTTCTTC CASSLTGTGSYNEQFF
14 TRBJ1-5 TRBV2 - many TGTGCCAGCAGACAGGCGAATAGCAATCAGCCCCAGCATTTT CASRQANSNQPQHF
14 TRBJ2-3 TRBV20-1 TRBD2 - TGCAGTGCTGCCCCTAGCGGGAGGGGACATACGCAGTATTTT CSAAPSGRGHTQYF
14 TRBJ2-1 TRBV24-1 TRBD1 many TGTGCCACCAGTGGGGACAGGGGGCTCGATGAGCAGTTCTTC CATSGDRGLDEQFF
15 TRBJ1-1 TRBV12-5 - many TGTGCTAGTGGTTTGGGGCAGGGGCGTGCCACTGAAGCTTTCTTT CASGLGQGRATEAFF
17 TRBJ2-3 TRBV4-1 TRBD2 few TGCGCCAGCAGCCAAGATAGGCCTAGCGGGAGTCTCGGTACGCAGTATTTT CASSQDRPSGSLGTQYF
14 TRBJ2-5 TRBV20-1 TRBD2 many TGCAGTCCCTGGACTAGCGGAAACCAAGAGACCCAGTACTTC CSPWTSGNQETQYF
15 TRBJ2-2 TRBV10-3 - many TGTGCCATCAGTGAGAGGGTGGGGGTTACCGGGGAGCTGTTTTTT CAISERVGVTGELFF
14 TRBJ2-2 TRBV4-2 - - TGTGCCAGCAGCCAAGTTGGGGTCCGGTCAGGGTTGTTTTTT CASSQVGVRSGLFF
11 TRBJ2-3 TRBV5-8 - many TGTGCCAGCAGCGTCAGGGATACGCAGTATTTT CASSVRDTQYF
15 TRBJ2-7 TRBV9 - many TGTGCCAGCAGCAAGCGCGGGACAGACTCCTACGAGCAGTACTTC CASSKRGTDSYEQYF
14 TRBJ2-3 TRBV2 - - TGTGCCAGCAGTGAAAGCGGAAACACAGATACGCAGTATTTT CASSESGNTDTQYF
15 TRBJ2-1 TRBV20-1 TRBD2 - TGCAGTGCTAGGGGACTAGCGGGAGCCTCATACGAGCAGTTCTTC CSARGLAGASYEQFF
15 TRBJ2-3 TRBV28 TRBD2 many TGTGCCAGCAGATTAGCGGGAGTTGGTACAGATACGCAGTATTTT CASRLAGVGTDTQYF
15 TRBJ1-1 TRBV6-1 - many TGTGCCAGCAGCCCTCGGGAGGGGTACTACACTGAAGCTTTCTTT CASSPREGYYTEAFF
14 TRBJ2-7 TRBV13 - many TGTGCCAGCACTGGGGCGGTTTCCTCCTACGAGCAGTACTTC CASTGAVSSYEQYF
10 TRBJ1-2 TRBV28 - many TGTGCCAGCGCATCCGGGTTCTACACCTTC CASASGFYTF
12 TRBJ1-2 TRBV2 - - TGTGCCAGCAGGCGGACAGCCCTGGACTACACCTTC CASRRTALDYTF
14 TRBJ1-2 TRBV28 - many TGTGCCAGCAGTTTAAGGGGACATAACTATGGCTACACCTTC CASSLRGHNYGYTF
14 TRBJ2-7 TRBV10-3 - few TGTGCCATCAGTGGAGTCGCTACCTCCTACGAGCAGTACTTC CAISGVATSYEQYF
15 TRBJ2-1 TRBV7-9 TRBD1 many TGTGCCAGCACCGGAGGGGGACAGGGCGGCAATGAGCAGTTCTTC CASTGGGQGGNEQFF
15 TRBJ2-7 TRBV5-1 TRBD2 many TGCGCCAGCAGCTTCGGGACTAGCGGGAGTGGCGAGCAGTACTTC CASSFGTSGSGEQYF
11 TRBJ2-7 TRBV2 - many TGTGCCAGCAGGCGGGATGCTGAGCAGTACTTC CASRRDAEQYF
15 TRBJ2-1 TRBV9 TRBD2 many TGTGCCAGCAGCGTTAGCGGGAGGGCCGAAAATGAGCAGTTCTTC CASSVSGRAENEQFF
16 TRBJ2-5 TRBV20-1 - few TGCAGTGCTAGAGGGGGGGCGGGATCCACTAGAGAGACCCAGTACTTC CSARGGAGSTRETQYF
15 TRBJ1-2 TRBV29-1 TRBD1 few TGCAGCGTCATACACAGGGGTCTTGGGGGCTATGGCTACACCTTC CSVIHRGLGGYGYTF
13 TRBJ1-5 TRBV28 - - TGTGCCAGCAAGGGTTCAAGCAATCAGCCCCAGCATTTT CASKGSSNQPQHF
13 TRBJ1-2 TRBV5-1 - few TGCGCCAGCACTGACCCTCCCGGCTATGGCTACACCTTC CASTDPPGYGYTF